The entry that follows covers one T cell receptor beta chain sequence. Its cognate antigen is unknown. Libraries were prepared by immunoSEQ multiplex PCR; TCRdb keeps only in-frame clonotypes and omits some of them. The sample carries roughly 1.4 million clones, 98% to 99% recorded once. This sample stems from a study of shared clonotypes between healthy human individuals. Germline V CDR1 and CDR2: LGHNA, YSLEER. The CDR3 runs to 17 residues. Deletions cut 0 bases from V and 0 bases from J, with 11 bases between. Overall study findings and caveats: Larger estimated richness was generally seen in naive subsets than in memory subsets. Rarefaction gave evidence that sorted-subset sequencing remained incomplete despite large depth.

V usage is TRBV4-3 and J usage is TRBJ1-4; D not resolved. The receptor was isolated from a man aged 25-45 years in good health. Sequenced material: naive CD4+ T cells sorted from blood. As to subset: CD45RA+ positively selected. This CDR3 is CASSQDPPGSTNEKLFF. The CDR3 DNA follows: TGCGCCAGCAGCCAAGATCCCCCCGGGTCAACTAATGAAAAACTGTTTTTT.